The subject of this entry is one T cell receptor beta chain. This CDR3 spans 15 amino acids. Germline lookup yields CDR1 KGHSH and CDR2 LQKENI. Trimming stripped 2 bases from V and 0 bases from J, with 7 bases between. The data were obtained in a study of blood T cell repertoires in COVID-19. In the study overall: Spain, Italy and the United States supplied samples that represented acute and convalescent COVID-19. T cells, B-cell-depleted T cells, or PBMCs supplied cDNA or gDNA.

In the original processing: By means of reference gene primer amplification, nucleated cell counts were estimated. The table came from immunoSEQ multiplex PCR; TCRdb's copy has only in-frame clones and leaves some out. V and J calls and clone size are those listed in that table; D and trimming were worked out from the DNA. The sample gives 55,000 to 75,000 clones, about three quarters of which show up once; about 9.1% is in the top ten. This chain uses TRBV18 with TRBJ2-2; weak D call: TRBD1 (5 bases). This clonotype originated in a human donor in a cohort sampled during active COVID-19. The specimen sequenced was peripheral blood. The CDR3 reads CASSPGASNTGELFF. The CDR3 DNA reads as TGTGCCAGCTCACCAGGGGCTTCGAACACCGGGGAGCTGTTTTTT.